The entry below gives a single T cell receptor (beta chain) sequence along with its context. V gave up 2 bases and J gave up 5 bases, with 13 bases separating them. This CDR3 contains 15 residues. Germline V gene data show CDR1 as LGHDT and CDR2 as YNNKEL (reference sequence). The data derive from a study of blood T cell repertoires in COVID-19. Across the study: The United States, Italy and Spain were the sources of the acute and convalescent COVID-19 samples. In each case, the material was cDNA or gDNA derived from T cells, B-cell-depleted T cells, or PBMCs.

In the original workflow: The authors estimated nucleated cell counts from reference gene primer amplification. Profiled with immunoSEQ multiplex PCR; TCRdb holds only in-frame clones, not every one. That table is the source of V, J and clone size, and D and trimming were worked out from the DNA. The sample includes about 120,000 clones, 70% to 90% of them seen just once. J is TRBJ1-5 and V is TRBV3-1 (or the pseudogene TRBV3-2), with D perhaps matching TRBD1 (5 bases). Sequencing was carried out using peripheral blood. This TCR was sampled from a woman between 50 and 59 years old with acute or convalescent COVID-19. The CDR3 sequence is CASSQQGTLDQPQHF. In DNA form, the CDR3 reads TGTGCCAGCAGCCAACAGGGAACGTTGGATCAGCCCCAGCATTTT.